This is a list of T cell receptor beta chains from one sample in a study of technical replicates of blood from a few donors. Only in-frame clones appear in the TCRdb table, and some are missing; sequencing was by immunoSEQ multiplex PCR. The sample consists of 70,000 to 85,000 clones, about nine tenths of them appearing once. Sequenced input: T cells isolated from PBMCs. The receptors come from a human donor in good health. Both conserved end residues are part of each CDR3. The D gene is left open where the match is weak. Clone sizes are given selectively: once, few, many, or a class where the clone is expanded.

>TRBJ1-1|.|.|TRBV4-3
TGCGCCAGCAGCCAAGGGGTAAGGGGAGGTAGTAGTGAAGCTTTCTTT
CASSQGVRGGSSEAFF
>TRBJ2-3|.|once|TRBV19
TGTGCCAGTTTCAAAGGAGGTCCCCAGCCAGATACGCAGTATTTT
CASFKGGPQPDTQYF
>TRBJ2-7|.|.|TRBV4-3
TGCGCCAGCAGCCAATGGTTCAGTGGCTCCTACGAGCAGTACTTC
CASSQWFSGSYEQYF
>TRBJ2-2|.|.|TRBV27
TGTGCCAGCAGTTATGACGGGAGCTACGGGGAGCTGTTTTTT
CASSYDGSYGELFF
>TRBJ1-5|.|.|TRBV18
TGTGCCAGCTCACCTAGGCAGGACAATCAGCCCCAGCATTTT
CASSPRQDNQPQHF
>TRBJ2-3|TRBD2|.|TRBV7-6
TGTGCCAGCAGCCCAGAGGGCGAGCGGGAGGTAGGAGATACGCAGTATTTT
CASSPEGEREVGDTQYF
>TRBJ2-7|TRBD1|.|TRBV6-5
TGTGCCAGCAGTTACGGGACAGGGGCCTACGAGCAGTACTTC
CASSYGTGAYEQYF
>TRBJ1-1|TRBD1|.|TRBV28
TGTGCCAGCAGTGGAGGACAGGGGGCGTTTGAAGCTTTCTTT
CASSGGQGAFEAFF
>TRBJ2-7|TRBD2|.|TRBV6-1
TGTGCCAGCAGTCTAGCGGGAGGATACGAGCAGTACTTC
CASSLAGGYEQYF
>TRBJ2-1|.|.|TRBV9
TGTGCCAGCAGCCCCCTTACAGGGTGGACCTACAATGAGCAGTTCTTC
CASSPLTGWTYNEQFF
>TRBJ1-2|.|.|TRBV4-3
TGCGCCAGCAGCCATTCTGAATCGACCCGACTTTTGGGCTACACCTTC
CASSHSESTRLLGYTF
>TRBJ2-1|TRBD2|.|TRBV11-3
TGTGCCAGCAGCTTAGGGCTAGCGGGGATAGATGAGCAGTTCTTC
CASSLGLAGIDEQFF
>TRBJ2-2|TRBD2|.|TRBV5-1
TGCGCCAGCAGCTTGGGAGCATGGACTAGCGGGTCTAGGGAGCTGTTTTTT
CASSLGAWTSGSRELFF
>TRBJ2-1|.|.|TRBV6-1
TGTGCCAGCATGGAAGGACAGAGCTCCTACAATGAGCAGTTCTTC
CASMEGQSSYNEQFF
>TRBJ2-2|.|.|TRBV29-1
TGCAGCGTTGTTGGGGGGTCTTACACCGGGGAGCTGTTTTTT
CSVVGGSYTGELFF
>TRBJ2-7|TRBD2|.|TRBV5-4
TGTGCCAGCAGGGCTAGCGGGAGCTACGAGCAGTACTTC
CASRASGSYEQYF
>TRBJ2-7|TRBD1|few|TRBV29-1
TGCAGCGTTGGACAGGGGGCAAAGCAGTACTTC
CSVGQGAKQYF
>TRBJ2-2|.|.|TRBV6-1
TGTGCCAGCAGTGACCAACCTGTAGTGATCACCGGGGAGCTGTTTTTT
CASSDQPVVITGELFF
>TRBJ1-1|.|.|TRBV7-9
TGTGCCAGCAGCGTAACGGGGGGAACTGAAGCTTTCTTT
CASSVTGGTEAFF
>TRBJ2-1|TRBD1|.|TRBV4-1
TGCGCCAGCAGCCAAGACAGGGGGCACTACAATGAGCAGTTCTTC
CASSQDRGHYNEQFF
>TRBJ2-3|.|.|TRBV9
TGTGCCAGCAGCGTAGCGGGAAGCACAGATACGCAGTATTTT
CASSVAGSTDTQYF
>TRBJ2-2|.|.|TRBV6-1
TGTGCCAGCAGTACAGGGCTCGGGGAGCTGTTTTTT
CASSTGLGELFF
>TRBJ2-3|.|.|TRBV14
TGTGCCAGCAGCCCAATGGGACTGGGAGATACGCAGTATTTT
CASSPMGLGDTQYF
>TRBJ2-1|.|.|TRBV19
TGTGCCAGTAGTATAGGAGCAGGCACCAATGAGCAGTTCTTC
CASSIGAGTNEQFF
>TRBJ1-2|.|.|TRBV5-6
TGTGCCAGCAGCTTGCCCGCGGCCTATGGCTACACCTTC
CASSLPAAYGYTF
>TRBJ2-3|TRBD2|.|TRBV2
TGTGCCAGCAGTGCCCTAGCGGGAGGCGCAGATACGCAGTATTTT
CASSALAGGADTQYF
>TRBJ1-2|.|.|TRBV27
TGTGCCAGCAGTTTTAGCAGCTCCTATGGCTACACCTTC
CASSFSSSYGYTF
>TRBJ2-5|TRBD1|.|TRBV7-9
TGTGCCAGCAGCTTATTGACAGGGGGACACGAGACCCAGTACTTC
CASSLLTGGHETQYF
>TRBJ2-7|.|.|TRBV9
TGTGCCAGCAGCGTAGATCATCCAGGTTTCTACGAGCAGTACTTC
CASSVDHPGFYEQYF
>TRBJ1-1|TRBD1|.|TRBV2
TGTGCCAGCACCGGGACAGGGTTGGCTGAAGCTTTCTTT
CASTGTGLAEAFF
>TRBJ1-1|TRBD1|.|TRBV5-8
TGTGCCAGCAGCTTGGAAGGGGGCTTGAACACTGAAGCTTTCTTT
CASSLEGGLNTEAFF
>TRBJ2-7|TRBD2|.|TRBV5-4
TGTGCCAGCAGCTTTGCGGGAGGGACCTACGAGCAGTACTTC
CASSFAGGTYEQYF
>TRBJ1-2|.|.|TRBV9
TGTGCCAGCAGCTCTCAGGGTGGCTATGGCTACACCTTC
CASSSQGGYGYTF
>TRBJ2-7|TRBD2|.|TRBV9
TGTGCCAGCAGCGTAGGGGGACTAGCAAACGAGCAGTACTTC
CASSVGGLANEQYF
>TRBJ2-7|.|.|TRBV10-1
TGCGCCAGCAGTGAGACTAGAGAACCATACGAGCAGTACTTC
CASSETREPYEQYF
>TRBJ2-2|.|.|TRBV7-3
TGTGCCAGCAGCAAACAGGGGGGGGACACCGGGGAGCTGTTTTTT
CASSKQGGDTGELFF
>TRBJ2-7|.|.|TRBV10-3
TGTGCCATCTCGACCCAGACATCCTACGAGCAGTACTTC
CAISTQTSYEQYF
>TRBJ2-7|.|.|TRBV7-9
TGTGCCAGCAGCTTAGCCCCTTACGAGCAGTACTTC
CASSLAPYEQYF
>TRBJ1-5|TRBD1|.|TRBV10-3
TGTGCCATCAGCGGACAGGCGAATCAGCCCCAGCATTTT
CAISGQANQPQHF
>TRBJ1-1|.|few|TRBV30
TGTGCCTGGAGAGGTTCAGGGAACACTGAAGCTTTCTTT
CAWRGSGNTEAFF
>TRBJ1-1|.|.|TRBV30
TGTGCCTGGGGGACACTGAGGGGCACTGAAGCTTTCTTT
CAWGTLRGTEAFF
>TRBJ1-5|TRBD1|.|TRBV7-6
TGTGCCAGCAGCTTAAGGACAGGGGGCGATCCCCAGCATTTT
CASSLRTGGDPQHF
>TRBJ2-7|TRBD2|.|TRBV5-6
TGTGCCAGCAGCTTGGAATGGGAGGGGCTAAAATCCTACGAGCAGTACTTC
CASSLEWEGLKSYEQYF
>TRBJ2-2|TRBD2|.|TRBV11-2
TGTGCCAGCAGCTTAGGAGCTAGCGGGCTCACCGGGGAGCTGTTTTTT
CASSLGASGLTGELFF
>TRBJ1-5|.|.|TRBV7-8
TGTGCCAGCAGCTTATCAGGGTCCCATCAGCCCCAGCATTTT
CASSLSGSHQPQHF
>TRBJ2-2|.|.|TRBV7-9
TGTGCCAGCAGCTTAGCTGACGGGGAACTCACCGGGGAGCTGTTTTTT
CASSLADGELTGELFF